This T cell receptor beta chain stems from a study of T-cell reconstitution after alpha-beta-depleted transplantation in children. This clonotype has a handful of counts. During its preparation, the TCRbeta library received unique molecular identifiers. One entry per CDR3 protein results from TCRdb running MiXCR on the PCR reads. The sample includes a few hundred thousand distinct CDR3 sequences, about a tenth of them seen just once. CDR3 length equals 15 residues. V lost 5 bases to trimming and J lost 2 bases, with 16 bases between them. CDR1 is MNHEY, CDR2 SVGEGT, per germline. The chain recombines TRBV6-2 or TRBV6-3 with TRBJ2-7; possible D gene TRBD2, 6 bases. Sequenced material: PBMCs from the stem cell graft donor, taken from the stem cell graft. The source is a human donor who donated a stem cell graft to a child with acute lymphoblastic leukemia. CDR3 region: CASSGFGTGTYEQYF. For the CDR3, the DNA is TGTGCCAGCAGTGGATTCGGGACTGGAACCTACGAGCAGTACTTC.